This TCR beta chain was observed in a study of blood T cell repertoires in COVID-19. Study at large: Samples came from the United States, Italy and Spain, spanning acute and convalescent COVID-19. In each case, the material was cDNA or gDNA derived from T cells, B-cell-depleted T cells, or PBMCs.

Remarks on this clone: This sample also contains other DNA sequences that code for the same CDR3.

Per the study methods: Reference gene primer amplification gave nucleated cell count estimates. The protocol was immunoSEQ multiplex PCR, while the TCRdb copy is restricted to in-frame clones and leaves out a portion. The D gene and trimming were derived from the DNA, and the V and J assignments and clone size from that table. The sample has 120,000 or so clones, around 87% seen once. With 8 bases removed from V and 0 bases from J, the gap between germline ends came to 5 bases. Germline assignment: CDR1 SNHLY and CDR2 FYNNEI. CDR3 length equals 12 residues. The clonotype originates from a woman aged 70 to 79 with acute or convalescent COVID-19. The rearrangement uses TRBV2 and TRBJ1-5; no clear D gene. The sequencing sample was made of peripheral blood. In DNA, the CDR3 is TGTGCCAGCTCAGGTAGCAATCAGCCCCAGCATTTT. It encodes CASSGSNQPQHF.